Listed below are T cell receptor beta chains from one sample, sequenced in a study of T cell repertoires in cytomegalovirus infection. Each CDR3 protein gets one entry after TCRdb re-called the reads with MiXCR. This table has roughly 230,000 distinct CDR3 sequences, 15% to 20% appearing once. The specimen was CD8+ T cells from PBMCs. These TCRs come from a human donor in good health (CMV status not recorded). Some clones in this sample may be carry-over from other donors' samples. Both conserved end residues are part of each CDR3. D genes are given only for firm matches. Expanded clones are given a class, and other clones once, few, many or no size at all.

d_call: -
v_call: TRBV5-1
clone_size: -
j_call: TRBJ1-1
cdr3_aa: CASPSPGGTEAFF
cdr3_nt: TGCGCCAGCCCTTCCCCGGGTGGCACTGAAGCTTTCTTT

d_call: -
v_call: TRBV7-9
clone_size: many
j_call: TRBJ2-7
cdr3_aa: CASSPPRTGAYEQYF
cdr3_nt: TGTGCCAGCAGCCCACCACGGACGGGGGCGTACGAGCAGTACTTC

d_call: TRBD1
v_call: TRBV28
clone_size: many
j_call: TRBJ2-2
cdr3_aa: CASSWGQGLTGELFF
cdr3_nt: TGTGCCAGCAGCTGGGGACAGGGTTTAACCGGGGAGCTGTTTTTT

d_call: -
v_call: TRBV6-6
clone_size: few
j_call: TRBJ2-7
cdr3_aa: CASSYLLGTAQPYEQYF
cdr3_nt: TGTGCCAGCAGTTATTTGTTAGGGACTGCACAACCCTACGAGCAGTACTTC

d_call: -
v_call: TRBV5-1
clone_size: -
j_call: TRBJ2-7
cdr3_aa: CASSLGPGDVFYEQYF
cdr3_nt: TGCGCCAGCAGCCTGGGTCCGGGGGATGTGTTCTACGAGCAGTACTTC

d_call: -
v_call: TRBV10-3
clone_size: few
j_call: TRBJ2-1
cdr3_aa: CAISGTDSYNEQFF
cdr3_nt: TGTGCCATCAGCGGGACTGACTCCTACAATGAGCAGTTCTTC

d_call: TRBD1
v_call: TRBV7-2
clone_size: few
j_call: TRBJ1-2
cdr3_aa: CASSAPRTGTLNYGYTF
cdr3_nt: TGTGCCAGCAGCGCCCCCAGGACAGGGACGTTGAACTATGGCTACACCTTC

d_call: TRBD2
v_call: TRBV7-9
clone_size: -
j_call: TRBJ2-7
cdr3_aa: CASSQTSGAPLGEQYF
cdr3_nt: TGTGCCAGCAGCCAAACTAGCGGGGCCCCGTTGGGAGAGCAGTACTTC

d_call: -
v_call: TRBV5-5
clone_size: few
j_call: TRBJ1-1
cdr3_aa: CASSLDRVPEAFF
cdr3_nt: TGTGCCAGCAGCTTGGATCGTGTTCCTGAAGCTTTCTTT

d_call: -
v_call: TRBV20-1
clone_size: few
j_call: TRBJ2-2
cdr3_aa: CSAISSGPMNTGELFF
cdr3_nt: TGCAGTGCCATATCATCAGGGCCGATGAACACCGGGGAGCTGTTTTTT

d_call: TRBD1
v_call: TRBV5-6
clone_size: -
j_call: TRBJ1-5
cdr3_aa: CASSKGGQGTLGNQPQHF
cdr3_nt: TGTGCCAGCAGCAAGGGCGGACAGGGAACCCTTGGCAATCAGCCCCAGCATTTT

d_call: -
v_call: TRBV6-1
clone_size: many
j_call: TRBJ1-2
cdr3_aa: CASSSRHSFNYGYTF
cdr3_nt: TGTGCCAGCAGTTCCAGGCATAGTTTTAACTATGGCTACACCTTC

d_call: -
v_call: TRBV6-6
clone_size: -
j_call: TRBJ2-3
cdr3_aa: CASSYLVGGAFDTQYF
cdr3_nt: TGTGCCAGCAGTTACTTAGTCGGGGGAGCTTTTGATACGCAGTATTTT

d_call: -
v_call: TRBV28
clone_size: -
j_call: TRBJ1-1
cdr3_aa: CASKVLRTGGAEAFF
cdr3_nt: TGTGCCAGCAAAGTACTCCGAACGGGTGGCGCTGAAGCTTTCTTT

d_call: TRBD1
v_call: TRBV2
clone_size: -
j_call: TRBJ2-6
cdr3_aa: CASRGPRDRVPGANVLTF
cdr3_nt: TGTGCCAGCAGGGGTCCCCGGGACAGGGTACCTGGGGCCAACGTCCTGACTTTC